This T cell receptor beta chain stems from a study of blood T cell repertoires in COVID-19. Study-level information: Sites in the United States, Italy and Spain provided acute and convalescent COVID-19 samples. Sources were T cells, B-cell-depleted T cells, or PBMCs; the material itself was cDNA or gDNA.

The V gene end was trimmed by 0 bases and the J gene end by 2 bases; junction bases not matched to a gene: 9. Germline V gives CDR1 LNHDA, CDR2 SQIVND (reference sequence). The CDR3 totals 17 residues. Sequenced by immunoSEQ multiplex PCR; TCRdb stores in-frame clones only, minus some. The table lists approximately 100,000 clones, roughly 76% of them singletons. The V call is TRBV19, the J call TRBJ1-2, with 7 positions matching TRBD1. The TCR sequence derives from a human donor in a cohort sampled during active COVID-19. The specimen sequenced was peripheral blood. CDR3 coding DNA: TGTGCCAGTAGTATAGAAGGGATAACAGGGGAGAACTATGGCTACACCTTC. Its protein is CASSIEGITGENYGYTF.